One and the same sample provided the 12 T cell receptor beta chains below, sequenced in a study of T cells after yellow fever vaccination. MiXCR was run by TCRdb on the 5' RACE reads, yielding one entry per CDR3 protein. In the table there are a few hundred thousand distinct CDR3 sequences, roughly 4% of which are singletons. The sequenced sample was PBMCs, obtained 5 days after the yellow fever booster vaccination. These receptors all stem from a man between 18 and 29 years old who received the YFV17D yellow fever vaccine.

This clonotype was counted many times. The chain recombines TRBV20-1 with TRBJ1-1; 7 positions agree with TRBD1. CDR1 is DFQATT and CDR2 is SNEGSKA in the germline V gene (reference sequence). The CDR3 is 13 amino acids. V dropped 7 bases and J dropped 3; count of bases not matched to a gene: 8. The CDR3 region has the DNA TGCAGTGTCAGGGGGGATTTGGACACTGAAGCTTTCTTT. Translation: CSVRGDLDTEAFF.

This clonotype has a handful of counts. The rearrangement uses TRBV5-8 and TRBJ2-7; the D is unclear. The CDR3 is 13 residues long. The germline V gene has CDR1 SGHTS and CDR2 YDEGEE. Trimming removed 2 bases at V and 3 bases at J, with 9 bases between. CDR3 in amino acids: CASSFSSGYEQYF. The CDR3 region has the DNA TGTGCCAGCAGCTTTTCTTCGGGCTACGAGCAGTACTTC.

The sample holds a few counts of this clonotype. The chain recombines TRBV5-1 with TRBJ1-6; D remains ambiguous. V shed 5 bases and J shed 5 bases, with 8 bases lying between them. Germline assignment: CDR1 SGHRS and CDR2 YFSETQ. The CDR3 is 13 residues long. The CDR3 DNA sequence: TGCGCCAGCAGTGCCGAGGATAATTCACCCCTCCACTTT. Translation: CASSAEDNSPLHF.

V is TRBV2 and J is TRBJ1-6, with D possibly TRBD1 on 6 matching bases. Trimming stripped 1 base from V and 9 bases from J, with 13 bases between. This CDR3 has 15 residues. Germline V gene sequence: CDR1 SNHLY, CDR2 FYNNEI. Here the CDR3 DNA reads TGTGCCAGCAGTGAAGGTCGGGGGCTGGTTTCACCCCTCCACTTT. This gives the protein CASSEGRGLVSPLHF.

This clonotype was recorded many times. The V gene is TRBV7-2, the J gene TRBJ1-3; 7 bases fit TRBD1. Germline CDR1 SGHTA, CDR2 FQGNSA. J lost 0 bases, V lost 2 bases, and 7 bases had no gene match. This CDR3 spans 17 amino acids. In DNA, the CDR3 is TGTGCCAGCAGCTTAACAGGGGAGAAATCCTCTGGAAACACCATATATTTT. Translating it yields CASSLTGEKSSGNTIYF.

The sample holds a few counts of this clonotype. The chain couples TRBV20-1 to TRBJ2-7, with D tentatively TRBD1 (5 bases). The V end was cut by 0 bases, the J end by 8 bases, with 17 bases between. This CDR3 spans 14 amino acids. Germline-derived CDR1 and CDR2 are DFQATT and SNEGSKA (reference sequence). CDR3 amino acids: CSARDPGKVSKQYV. CDR3 nucleotide sequence: TGCAGTGCTAGAGATCCAGGGAAAGTATCAAAGCAGTACGTC.

This chain uses TRBV7-2 with TRBJ2-1; 8 bases map to TRBD2. This CDR3 region has 14 residues. Looked up from germline, CDR1 is SGHTA and CDR2 is FQGNSA. Losses at the gene ends were 5 bases for V and 5 bases for J; bases not matched to a gene: 5. DNA for the CDR3: TGTGCCAGCAGCCGCGGGGGGAACGACAATGAGCAGTTCTTC. Its protein product is CASSRGGNDNEQFF.

The table lists this clonotype with a few counts. This chain joins TRBV20-1 and TRBJ2-1; D is ambiguous. The CDR3 is made up of 15 amino acids. CDR1 and CDR2 from the germline V gene are DFQATT and SNEGSKA (reference sequence). V lost 1 base and J lost 3, with 13 bases in between. Written as DNA, the CDR3 is TGCAGTGCTAGAGTCGGCGGATCCCTCTACAATGAGCAGTTCTTC. Its protein is CSARVGGSLYNEQFF.

This clonotype occurred a few times. The rearrangement links TRBV10-3 to TRBJ2-1; the D gene is possibly TRBD1 (6 bases). Trimming removed 6 bases at V and 3 bases at J, with 18 bases between. Germline V gene lookup returns CDR1 ENHRY and CDR2 SYGVKD. This CDR3 contains 16 residues. The CDR3 sequence: CAIRITVGGRYNEQFF. The CDR3 DNA sequence: TGTGCCATCAGAATAACCGTTGGGGGCCGCTACAATGAGCAGTTCTTC.

This clonotype was picked up many times. In DNA form, the CDR3 reads TGTGCCAGCAGTTACACTAGCGGGGGGCCTGAGACCCAGTACTTC. Protein sequence: CASSYTSGGPETQYF. This chain links TRBV6-5 with TRBJ2-5, with TRBD2 matching 12 bases. This CDR3 is 15 amino acids long. V shed 2 bases, J shed 5 bases, and the junction held 3 bases outside the gene matches. Germline lookup yields CDR1 MNHEY and CDR2 SVGAGI.

This sequence joins TRBV20-1 and TRBJ2-2, with 7 bases matching TRBD1. CDR1 is DFQATT, CDR2 SNEGSKA, per germline (reference sequence). The J segment lost 5 bases and the V segment lost 6 bases, leaving 9 bases of the junction unmatched. The CDR3 spans 14 residues. CDR3 nucleotides: TGCAGTGCCCCCAGACAGGGATTAACCGGGGAGCTGTTTTTT. Translating gives CSAPRQGLTGELFF.

This clonotype was counted ten times or more. The chain combines TRBV4-3 with TRBJ2-5, with TRBD2 identical over 10 bases. The CDR3 has 17 residues. V trimming: 0 bases; J trimming: 4 bases; junction bases outside the gene matches: 8. CDR1 is LGHNA and CDR2 is YSLEER in the germline V gene. The CDR3 loop reads CASSQDWSGGATETQYF. The CDR3 region has the DNA TGCGCCAGCAGCCAAGATTGGAGCGGGGGGGCCACAGAGACCCAGTACTTC.